This TCR beta chain was found in a study of cytotoxic CD8 clonotypes in ibrutinib-treated CLL. As for the study in general: Among responders, roughly 25 were partial and 2 complete; after median approximately 70 months, roughly 15 stayed remitted and 12 progressed.

Assay used: immunoSEQ multiplex PCR; TCRdb lists only in-frame clones, some missing. The sample contains about 8,600 clones, roughly 70% of which appear only once. Germline V gene data show CDR1 as LNHDA and CDR2 as SQIVND (reference sequence). V gave up 4 bases and J gave up 2 bases, with 8 bases separating them. The CDR3 spans 13 residues. This clone was recorded once. Antigen: not known. Study-level findings and limits: Clonality increased with ibrutinib response but returned toward baseline at progression. Clonality measured at baseline exceeded age-matched healthy donors, tracking circulating CD8+ T-cell counts.

The starting material was PBMCs, obtained before ibrutinib treatment. This receptor was identified in a human donor with chronic lymphocytic leukemia. V is TRBV19 and J is TRBJ1-2; D gene uncertain. This chain's CDR3 is CASSRLENYGYTF. The CDR3, as DNA: TGTGCCAGTAGTAGACTAGAAAACTATGGCTACACCTTC.